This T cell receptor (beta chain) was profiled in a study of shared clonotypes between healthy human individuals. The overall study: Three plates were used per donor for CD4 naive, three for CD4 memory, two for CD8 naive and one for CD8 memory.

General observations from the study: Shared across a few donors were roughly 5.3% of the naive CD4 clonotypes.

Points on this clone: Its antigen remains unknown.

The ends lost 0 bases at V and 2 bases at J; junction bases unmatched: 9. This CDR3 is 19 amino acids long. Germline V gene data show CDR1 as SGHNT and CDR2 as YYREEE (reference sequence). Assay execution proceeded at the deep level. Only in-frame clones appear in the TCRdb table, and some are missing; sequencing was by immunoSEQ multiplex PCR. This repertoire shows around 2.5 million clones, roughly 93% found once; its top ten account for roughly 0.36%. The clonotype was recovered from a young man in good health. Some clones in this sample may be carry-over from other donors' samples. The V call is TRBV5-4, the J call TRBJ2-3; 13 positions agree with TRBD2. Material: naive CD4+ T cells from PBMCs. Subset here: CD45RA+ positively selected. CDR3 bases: TGTGCCAGCAGCTTGGGGGGACTAGCGGGACTCGTCCCCACAGATACGCAGTATTTT. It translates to CASSLGGLAGLVPTDTQYF.